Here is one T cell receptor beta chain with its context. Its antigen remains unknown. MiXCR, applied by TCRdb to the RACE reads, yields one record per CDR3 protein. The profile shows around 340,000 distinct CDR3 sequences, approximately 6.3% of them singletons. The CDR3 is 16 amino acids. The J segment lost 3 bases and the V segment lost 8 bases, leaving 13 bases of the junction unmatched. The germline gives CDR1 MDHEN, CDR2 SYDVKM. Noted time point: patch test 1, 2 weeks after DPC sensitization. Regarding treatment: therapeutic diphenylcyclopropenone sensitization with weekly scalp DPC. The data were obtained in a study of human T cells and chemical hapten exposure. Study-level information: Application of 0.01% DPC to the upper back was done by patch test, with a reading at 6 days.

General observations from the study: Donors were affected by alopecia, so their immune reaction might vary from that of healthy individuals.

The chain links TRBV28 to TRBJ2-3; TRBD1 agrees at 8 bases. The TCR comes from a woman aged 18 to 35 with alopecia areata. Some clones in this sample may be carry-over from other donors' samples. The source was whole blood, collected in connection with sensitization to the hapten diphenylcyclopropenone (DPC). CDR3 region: CASAAWTGSRTDTQYF. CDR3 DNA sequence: TGTGCCAGCGCTGCATGGACAGGGAGTAGGACAGATACGCAGTATTTT.